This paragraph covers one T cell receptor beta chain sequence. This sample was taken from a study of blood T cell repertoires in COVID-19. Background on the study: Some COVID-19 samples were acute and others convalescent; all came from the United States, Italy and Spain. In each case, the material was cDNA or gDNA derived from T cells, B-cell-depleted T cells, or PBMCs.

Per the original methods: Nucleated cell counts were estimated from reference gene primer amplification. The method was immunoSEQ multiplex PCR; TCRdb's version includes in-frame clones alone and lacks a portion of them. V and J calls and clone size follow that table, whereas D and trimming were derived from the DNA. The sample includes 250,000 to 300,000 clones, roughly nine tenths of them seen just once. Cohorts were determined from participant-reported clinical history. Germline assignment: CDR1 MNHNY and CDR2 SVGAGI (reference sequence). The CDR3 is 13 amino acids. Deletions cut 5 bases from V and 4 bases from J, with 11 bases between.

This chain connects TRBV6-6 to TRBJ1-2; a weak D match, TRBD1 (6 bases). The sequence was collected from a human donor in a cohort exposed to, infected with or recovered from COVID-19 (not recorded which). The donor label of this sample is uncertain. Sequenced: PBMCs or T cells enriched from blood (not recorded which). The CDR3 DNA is TGTGCCAGCAGTCCTGACAGGACCTATGGCTACACCTTC. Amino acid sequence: CASSPDRTYGYTF.